This TCR beta chain comes out of a study of T cells in Graves' hyperthyroidism and ophthalmopathy. The overall study: Peripheral blood samples were taken at initial diagnosis, prior to any treatment.

In germline, CDR1 is MDHEN, CDR2 SYDVKM. This CDR3 is 12 amino acids long. V lost 10 bases, J lost 6 bases, and 16 bases lay in between. Using RNA transcripts as the source, TCR beta CDR3 regions were amplified. RT-PCR in the first round (using the HTBI primer set) targeted the TCR CDR3. TCRdb used MiXCR to reprocess the multiplex PCR reads, holding one entry per CDR3 protein. Counted here are about 360,000 distinct CDR3 sequences, approximately 13% occurring once; the ten biggest clones make up roughly 9.2%. For the diagnoses, clinical symptoms, serum thyroxine and TRAb, thyroid ultrasound and orbital computed tomography were used.

The chain links TRBV28 to TRBJ2-7, with D perhaps TRBD1 or TRBD2 (6 bases each). Sequenced: blood. The sequence was collected from a woman under 30 with Graves' hyperthyroidism. Written as DNA, the CDR3 is TGTGCCACGGGGGCCCCTCCTACCGAGCAGTACTTC. This encodes CATGAPPTEQYF.